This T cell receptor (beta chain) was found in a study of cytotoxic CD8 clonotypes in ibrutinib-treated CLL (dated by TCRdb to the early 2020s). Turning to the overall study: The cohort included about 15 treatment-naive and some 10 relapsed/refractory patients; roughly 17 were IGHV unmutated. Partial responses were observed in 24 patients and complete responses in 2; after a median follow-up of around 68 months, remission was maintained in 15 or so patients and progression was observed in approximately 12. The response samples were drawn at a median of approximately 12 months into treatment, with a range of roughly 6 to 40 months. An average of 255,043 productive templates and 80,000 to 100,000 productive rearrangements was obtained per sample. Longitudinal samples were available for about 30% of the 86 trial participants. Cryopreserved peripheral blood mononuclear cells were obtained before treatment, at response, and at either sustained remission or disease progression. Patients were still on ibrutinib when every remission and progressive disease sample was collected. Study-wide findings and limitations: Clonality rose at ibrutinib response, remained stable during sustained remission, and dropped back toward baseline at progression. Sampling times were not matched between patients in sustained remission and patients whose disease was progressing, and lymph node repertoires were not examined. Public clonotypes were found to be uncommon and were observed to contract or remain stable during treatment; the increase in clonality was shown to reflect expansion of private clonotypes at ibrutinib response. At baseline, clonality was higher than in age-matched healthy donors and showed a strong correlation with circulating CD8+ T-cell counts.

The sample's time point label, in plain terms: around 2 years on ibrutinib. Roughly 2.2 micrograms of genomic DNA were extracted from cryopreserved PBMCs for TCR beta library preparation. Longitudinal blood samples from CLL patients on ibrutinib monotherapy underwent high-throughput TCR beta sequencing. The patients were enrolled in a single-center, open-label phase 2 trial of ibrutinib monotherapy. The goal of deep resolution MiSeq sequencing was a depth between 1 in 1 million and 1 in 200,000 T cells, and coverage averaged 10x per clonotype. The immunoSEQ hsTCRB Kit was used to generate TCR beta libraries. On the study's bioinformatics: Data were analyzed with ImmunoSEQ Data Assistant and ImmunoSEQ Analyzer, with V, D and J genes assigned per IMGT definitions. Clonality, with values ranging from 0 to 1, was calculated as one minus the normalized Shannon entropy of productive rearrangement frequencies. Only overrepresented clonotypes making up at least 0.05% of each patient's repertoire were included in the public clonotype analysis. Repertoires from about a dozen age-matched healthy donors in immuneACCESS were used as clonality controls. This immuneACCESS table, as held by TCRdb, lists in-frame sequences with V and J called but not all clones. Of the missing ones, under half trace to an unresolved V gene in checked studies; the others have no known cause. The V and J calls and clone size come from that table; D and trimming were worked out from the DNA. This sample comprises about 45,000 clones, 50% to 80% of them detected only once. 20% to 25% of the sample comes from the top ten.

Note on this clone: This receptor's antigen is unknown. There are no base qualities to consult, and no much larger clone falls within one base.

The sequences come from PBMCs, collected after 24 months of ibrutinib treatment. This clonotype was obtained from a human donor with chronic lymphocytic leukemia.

The CDR3 is CASSLIAGSSTDTQYF. The nucleotides read TGTGCCAGCTCACTTATAGCGGGATCTAGCACAGATACGCAGTATTTT. This chain joins TRBV18 to TRBJ2-3, with 8 junctional bases fitting TRBD2. V has 4 bases trimmed and J has 0 bases trimmed; junction bases matching no gene number 6. CDR3 length: 16 amino acids, cysteine to phenylalanine. The retained sequence is limited to the CDR3, 48 bases, with the frame set at the first base. The germline V gene encodes CDR1 KGHSH and CDR2 LQKENI.